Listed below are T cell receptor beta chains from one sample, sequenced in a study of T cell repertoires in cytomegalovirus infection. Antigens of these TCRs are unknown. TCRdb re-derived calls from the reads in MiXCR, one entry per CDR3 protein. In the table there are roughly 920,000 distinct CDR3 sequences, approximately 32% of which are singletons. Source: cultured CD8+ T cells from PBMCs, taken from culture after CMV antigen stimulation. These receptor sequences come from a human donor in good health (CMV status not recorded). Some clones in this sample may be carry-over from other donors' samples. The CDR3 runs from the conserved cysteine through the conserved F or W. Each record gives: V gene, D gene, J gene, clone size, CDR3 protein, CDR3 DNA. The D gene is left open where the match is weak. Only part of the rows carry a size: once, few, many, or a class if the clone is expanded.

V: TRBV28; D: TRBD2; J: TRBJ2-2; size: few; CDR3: CASSFLLAAGELFF; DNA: TGTGCCAGCAGTTTCCTACTAGCGGCCGGGGAGCTGTTTTTT
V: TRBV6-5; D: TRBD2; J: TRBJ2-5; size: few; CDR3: CASSYFSGLKETQYF; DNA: TGTGCCAGCAGTTACTTTTCGGGACTAAAAGAGACCCAGTACTTC
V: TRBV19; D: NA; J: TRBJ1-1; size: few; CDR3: CASSRSPSKNTEAFF; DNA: TGTGCCAGTAGTCGATCTCCCAGCAAGAACACTGAAGCTTTCTTT
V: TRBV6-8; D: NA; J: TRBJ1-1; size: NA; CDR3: CASSYPMRGGGTEAFF; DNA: TGTGCCAGCAGTTACCCTATGCGGGGAGGGGGCACTGAAGCTTTCTTT
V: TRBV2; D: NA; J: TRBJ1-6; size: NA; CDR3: CASFGGRTYNSPLHF; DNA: TGTGCCAGCTTTGGGGGACGGACCTATAATTCACCCCTCCACTTT
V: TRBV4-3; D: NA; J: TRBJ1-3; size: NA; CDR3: CASSGSLSGNTIYF; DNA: TGCGCCAGCAGTGGCAGCCTCTCTGGAAACACCATATATTTT
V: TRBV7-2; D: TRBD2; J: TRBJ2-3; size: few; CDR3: CASSPRGRGAEGQYF; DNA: TGTGCCAGCAGCCCTAGAGGGCGGGGGGCCGAAGGCCAGTATTTT
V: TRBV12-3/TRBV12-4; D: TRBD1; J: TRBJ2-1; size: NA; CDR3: CASSQTGFPNNEQFF; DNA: TGTGCCAGCAGCCAGACAGGGTTCCCCAACAATGAGCAGTTCTTC
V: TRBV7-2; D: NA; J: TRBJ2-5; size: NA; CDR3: CASSPHRAIQETQYF; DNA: TGTGCCAGCAGCCCCCACAGGGCGATACAAGAGACCCAGTACTTC
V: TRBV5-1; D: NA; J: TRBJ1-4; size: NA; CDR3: CASSLAMGAGEKLFF; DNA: TGCGCCAGCAGCTTGGCCATGGGGGCCGGTGAAAAACTGTTTTTT
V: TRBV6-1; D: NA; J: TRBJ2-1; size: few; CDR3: CASSGPSSGEKGYNEQFF; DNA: TGTGCCAGCAGTGGCCCCTCATCCGGGGAAAAGGGCTACAATGAGCAGTTCTTC
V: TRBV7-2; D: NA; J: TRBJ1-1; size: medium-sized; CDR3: CASSPRTDLTYTEAFF; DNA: TGTGCCAGCAGCCCTCGGACAGATCTAACCTACACTGAAGCTTTCTTT
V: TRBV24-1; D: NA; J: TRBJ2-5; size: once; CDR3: CATSDKGTQYF; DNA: TGTGCCACCAGTGATAAGGGGACCCAGTACTTC
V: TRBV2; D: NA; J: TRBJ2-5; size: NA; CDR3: CASSVNRVNQETQYF; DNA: TGTGCCAGCAGTGTGAACAGGGTGAACCAAGAGACCCAGTACTTC
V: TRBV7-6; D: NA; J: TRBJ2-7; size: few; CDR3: CASSPTLGPDYEQYF; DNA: TGTGCCAGCAGCCCGACCTTGGGTCCTGACTACGAGCAGTACTTC
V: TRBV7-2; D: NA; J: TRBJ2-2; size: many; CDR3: CASSFPDYLNTGELFF; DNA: TGTGCCAGCAGCTTTCCGGACTACCTGAACACCGGGGAGCTGTTTTTT
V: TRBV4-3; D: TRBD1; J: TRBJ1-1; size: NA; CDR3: CASSPRGQLKMNTEAFF; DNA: TGCGCCAGCAGCCCCCGGGGACAGCTAAAGATGAACACTGAAGCTTTCTTT
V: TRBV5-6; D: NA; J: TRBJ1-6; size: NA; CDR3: CASSHRDGYNSPLHF; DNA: TGTGCCAGCAGCCACCGGGACGGCTATAATTCACCCCTCCACTTT
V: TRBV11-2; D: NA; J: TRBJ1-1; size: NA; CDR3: CASSFNKLGEAFF; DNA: TGTGCCAGCAGCTTTAATAAGCTCGGGGAAGCTTTCTTT
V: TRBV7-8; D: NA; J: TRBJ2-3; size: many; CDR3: CASSLVTGTDTQYF; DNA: TGTGCCAGCAGCTTAGTAACGGGCACAGATACGCAGTATTTT
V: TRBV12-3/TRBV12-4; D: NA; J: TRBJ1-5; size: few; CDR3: CASSLLWDGSNQPQHF; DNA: TGTGCCAGCAGTTTATTGTGGGACGGAAGCAATCAGCCCCAGCATTTT
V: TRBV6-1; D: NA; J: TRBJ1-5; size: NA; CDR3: CASSANSNQPQHF; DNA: TGTGCCAGCAGTGCCAATAGCAATCAGCCCCAGCATTTT
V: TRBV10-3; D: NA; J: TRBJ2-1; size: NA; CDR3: CAISEATSSYNEQFF; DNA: TGTGCCATCAGTGAGGCCACGAGCTCCTACAATGAGCAGTTCTTC
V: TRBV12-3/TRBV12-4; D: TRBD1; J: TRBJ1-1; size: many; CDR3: CASSWTGVNTEAFF; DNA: TGTGCCAGCAGCTGGACAGGGGTGAACACTGAAGCTTTCTTT
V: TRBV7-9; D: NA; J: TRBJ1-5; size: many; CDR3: CASSSGEPQHF; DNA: TGTGCCAGCAGCTCCGGGGAGCCCCAGCATTTT
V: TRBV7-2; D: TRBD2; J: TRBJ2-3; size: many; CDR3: CASSEAGGAGDTQYF; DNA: TGTGCCAGCAGCGAAGCGGGGGGGGCGGGAGATACGCAGTATTTT
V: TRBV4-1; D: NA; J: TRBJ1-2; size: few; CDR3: CASSQDSAGIDFGYTF; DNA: TGCGCCAGCAGCCAAGATTCGGCAGGGATCGATTTCGGCTACACCTTC
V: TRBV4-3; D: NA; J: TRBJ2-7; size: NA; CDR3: CASSPGPGVSYEQYF; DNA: TGCGCCAGCAGCCCTGGACCAGGGGTTTCCTACGAGCAGTACTTC
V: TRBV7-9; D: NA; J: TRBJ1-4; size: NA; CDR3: CASSLEGLDEKLFF; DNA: TGTGCCAGCAGCTTGGAGGGACTCGATGAAAAACTGTTTTTT
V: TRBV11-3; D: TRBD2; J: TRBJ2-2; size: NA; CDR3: CASTSTSGDTGELFF; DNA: TGTGCCAGCACATCCACTAGCGGGGACACCGGGGAGCTGTTTTTT
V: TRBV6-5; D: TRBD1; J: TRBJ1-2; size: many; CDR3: CASNLRQGSGGYTF; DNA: TGTGCCAGCAACCTCAGACAGGGGTCGGGCGGCTACACCTTC
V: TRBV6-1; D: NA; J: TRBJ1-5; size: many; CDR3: CASSERSSNQPQHF; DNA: TGTGCCAGCAGTGAAAGGAGTAGCAATCAGCCCCAGCATTTT
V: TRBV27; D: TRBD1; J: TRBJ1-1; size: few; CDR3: CASTTDGTVSTEAFF; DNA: TGTGCCAGCACTACCGACGGGACAGTAAGCACTGAAGCTTTCTTT
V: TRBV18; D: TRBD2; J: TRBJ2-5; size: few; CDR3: CASSPPTGGETQYF; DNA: TGTGCCAGCTCACCACCGACGGGAGGAGAGACCCAGTACTTC
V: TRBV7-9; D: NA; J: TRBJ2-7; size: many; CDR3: CASSKGAYEQYF; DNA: TGTGCCAGCAGCAAAGGGGCCTACGAGCAGTACTTC
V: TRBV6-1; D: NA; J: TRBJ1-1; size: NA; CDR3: CASSEIREDTEAFF; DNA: TGTGCCAGCAGTGAAATCAGGGAGGACACTGAAGCTTTCTTT
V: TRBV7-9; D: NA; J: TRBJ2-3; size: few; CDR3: CASSSDRGREQNTQYF; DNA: TGTGCCAGCAGCTCGGATCGGGGCAGGGAGCAAAATACGCAGTATTTT
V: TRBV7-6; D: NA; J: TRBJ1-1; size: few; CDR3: CASSLEVLPFTEAFF; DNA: TGTGCCAGCAGCTTAGAGGTCCTGCCGTTCACTGAAGCTTTCTTT
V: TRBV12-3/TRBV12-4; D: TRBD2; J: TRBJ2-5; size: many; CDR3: CASSFGTSGKETQYF; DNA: TGTGCCAGCAGTTTCGGGACTAGCGGGAAAGAGACCCAGTACTTC
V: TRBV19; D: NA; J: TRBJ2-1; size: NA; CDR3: CASSIAWGGVNEQFF; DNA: TGTGCCAGTAGTATAGCGTGGGGGGGCGTCAATGAGCAGTTCTTC
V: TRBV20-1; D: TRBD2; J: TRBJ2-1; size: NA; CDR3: CSARLPGLAGGPGYNEQFF; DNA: TGCAGTGCTAGACTTCCGGGACTAGCGGGGGGGCCGGGTTACAATGAGCAGTTCTTC
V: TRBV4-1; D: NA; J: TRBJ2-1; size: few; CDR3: CASSQAAGLESNEQFF; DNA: TGCGCCAGCAGCCAAGCCGCGGGGCTCGAGAGTAATGAGCAGTTCTTC